This T cell receptor (beta chain) was captured in a study of shared clonotypes between healthy human individuals. Germline V gene sequence: CDR1 SGDLS, CDR2 YYNGEE. Trimming cost V 4 bases and J 4 bases, with 6 bases left between them. The CDR3 is 12 residues long. Of note for this clone: The identical CDR3 is also encoded by other nucleotide sequences in the sample.

Libraries were prepared by immunoSEQ multiplex PCR; TCRdb keeps only in-frame clonotypes and omits some of them. The sample lists over 800,000 clones, about 92% occurring once. Terminally differentiated effector memory CD45RA+ cells were left out of the naive CD8 fraction, which was CD45RO-negative and positively selected for CCR7. Each donor was a Caucasian adult residing in Nashville, Tennessee. The chain couples TRBV9 to TRBJ2-1; possibly TRBD1 for D (5 bases). The clonotype was recovered from a man younger than 45 in good health. Material: naive CD8+ T cells sorted from blood. The CDR3 bases are TGTGCCAGCAGCCCAGGGTACAATGAGCAGTTCTTC. This gives the protein CASSPGYNEQFF.